The 3 T cell receptor beta chains presented below share a single source sample, sequenced in a study of memory CD4+ T cells and cytomegalovirus serostatus. The sort gate was single viable CD3+CD4+CD8-CD45RO+ cells for memory CD4+ T cells. Clones were read by immunoSEQ multiplex PCR, and TCRdb kept only the in-frame ones, dropping some. The sample carries more than 55,000 clones, 82% recorded once. The sample was memory CD4+ T cells from blood. Every receptor here comes from an adult in good health and CMV-seronegative.

The V and J genes are TRBV19 and TRBJ1-6, with 9 nucleotides matching TRBD1. This CDR3 comprises 17 residues. Germline CDR1 and CDR2: LNHDA and SQIVND (reference sequence). The V segment lost 3 bases and the J segment 9 bases; nucleotides outside the gene matches: 12. In nucleotides, the CDR3 is TGTGCCAGTAGTATCAGTGCGCCGGGACAGGGCGTTTCACCCCTCCACTTT. It encodes CASSISAPGQGVSPLHF.

The chain links TRBV2 to TRBJ2-5, with D possibly TRBD2 on 5 matching bases. Trimming took 9 bases from V and 5 from J, leaving 19 bases between them. The germline V gene has CDR1 SNHLY and CDR2 FYNNEI. The CDR3 has 14 residues. In nucleotides, the CDR3 is TGTGCCAGTAGCAGAGACTTTTCGGGGGAGACCCAGTACTTC. Its translation: CASSRDFSGETQYF.

The chain couples TRBV19 to TRBJ1-4; perhaps TRBD1 as D (6 bases). The V gene lost 5 bases and the J gene lost 3 bases, with 13 bases spanning the gap. Germline V gene sequence: CDR1 LNHDA, CDR2 SQIVND (reference sequence). This CDR3 spans 15 amino acids. DNA for the CDR3: TGTGCCAGTAGTGGCCCGGGGGGCTCTAATGAAAAACTGTTTTTT. Amino acids: CASSGPGGSNEKLFF.